The 11 T cell receptor beta chains given below trace back to one sample, sequenced in a study of T cells in Graves' hyperthyroidism and ophthalmopathy. RNA transcripts were the template for amplifying TCR beta CDR3 regions. HTBI primers were used for first-round RT-PCR of the TCR CDR3. TCRdb re-called the multiplex PCR reads through MiXCR, storing one row per CDR3 protein. The sample holds roughly 100,000 distinct CDR3 sequences, 45% to 50% seen once. Sequencing was done on a sample of blood. Receptors originate from a man aged 35 to 55 with Graves' hyperthyroidism.

This clonotype was found many times. The chain uses TRBV5-1 and TRBJ1-5; the match to TRBD1 covers 7 bases. The CDR3 is 15 amino acids. In germline, CDR1 is SGHRS, CDR2 YFSETQ. The V gene end was trimmed by 2 bases and the J gene end by 3 bases; junction bases not matched to a gene: 5. The DNA of the CDR3 is TGCGCCAGCAGCTTAGGAGGGGGCAACAATCAGCCCCAGCATTTT. Translation gives CASSLGGGNNQPQHF.

The chain uses TRBV2 and TRBJ1-1, with 7 bases identical to TRBD1. Per germline, CDR1 SNHLY and CDR2 FYNNEI. Losses at the gene ends were 6 bases for V and 1 base for J; bases not matched to a gene: 2. The CDR3 is 13 amino acids. CDR3 protein: CASSGQENTEAFF. The CDR3 DNA sequence: TGTGCCAGCAGCGGACAGGAGAACACTGAAGCTTTCTTT.

V and J are TRBV7-3 and TRBJ2-1; 9 bases are shared with TRBD1. This CDR3 spans 15 amino acids. V shed 4 bases and J 5 bases; nucleotides not matched to a gene: 6. In germline, CDR1 is SGHTA, CDR2 FQGTGA. The chain's CDR3 is CASSSTTGGNNEQFF. The DNA for the CDR3 is TGTGCCAGCAGCTCAACGACAGGGGGGAACAATGAGCAGTTCTTC.

The sample holds many counts of this clonotype. This chain links TRBV4-2 with TRBJ2-6; no firm D call. The CDR3 is 17 amino acids. V gave up 2 bases and J gave up 0 bases, with 11 bases separating them. The germline CDR1 and CDR2 sequences are LGHNA and YNFKEQ. Here the CDR3 DNA reads TGTGCCAGCAGCCAAACAGTTCTTAGCTCTGGGGCCAACGTCCTGACTTTC. It encodes CASSQTVLSSGANVLTF.

This clonotype was picked up many times. V and J are TRBV20-1 and TRBJ1-5; weak D call: TRBD1 (5 bases). This CDR3 has 15 amino acids. Per the germline V gene, CDR1 is DFQATT and CDR2 is SNEGSKA (reference sequence). Trimming pared 3 bases from V and 3 bases from J, leaving 15 bases between. The CDR3 region is CSASQGSGLNQPQHF. The CDR3 nucleotides read TGCAGTGCTAGTCAGGGTTCAGGCCTCAATCAGCCCCAGCATTTT.

This clonotype was observed many times. This chain joins TRBV27 and TRBJ2-7, with D possibly TRBD1 on 5 matching bases. Germline V gene data show CDR1 as MNHEY and CDR2 as SMNVEV (reference sequence). Between the trimmed V and J ends, which lost 2 bases and 3 bases, there was a span of 11 bases. This CDR3 contains 14 residues. The CDR3 bases are TGTGCCAGCAGTTTAGTGGGCAGGGACTACGAGCAGTACTTC. It translates to CASSLVGRDYEQYF.

The chain joins TRBV7-3 to TRBJ2-5, with 9 bases lining up with TRBD1. The CDR3 loop spans 15 amino acids. V lost 5 bases to trimming and J lost 4 bases; unmatched junction nucleotides: 8. Per the germline V gene, CDR1 is SGHTA and CDR2 is FQGTGA. The CDR3 is CASSHPTGGAETQYF. In DNA, the CDR3 is TGTGCCAGCAGCCACCCTACAGGGGGCGCAGAGACCCAGTACTTC.

The CDR3 nucleotides read TGTGCCAGCAGTTTATCCAGCTGGACAGGGAGCACAGATACGCAGTATTTT. It yields the protein CASSLSSWTGSTDTQYF. The rearrangement uses TRBV27 and TRBJ2-3; 8 bases are a match to TRBD1. This CDR3 region has 17 residues. Trimming took 0 bases from V and 0 from J; bases not matched to a gene: 5. In germline, CDR1 is MNHEY, CDR2 SMNVEV (reference sequence).

For the CDR3, the DNA is TGCGCCAAACTAGCGGGGGGGAACAATGAGCAGTTCTTC. Translated, it gives CAKLAGGNNEQFF. The chain has TRBV10-1 and TRBJ2-1, with TRBD2 matching over 13 bases. Trimming at V came to 10 bases and at J to 5 bases, leaving 2 bases not matched to a gene. CDR3 length: 13 amino acids. CDR1 is WNHNN and CDR2 is SYGVQD in the germline V gene (reference sequence).

The chain has TRBV11-3 and TRBJ1-1, with D maybe TRBD1 (6 bases). The CDR3 runs to 13 residues. Germline V gives CDR1 SGHNT, CDR2 YENEEA. Trimming cost V 5 bases and J 10 bases, with 17 bases left between them. CDR3 DNA sequence: TGTGCCAGCAGCCAATCAGGGGTGACGGGAGCTTTCTTT. Translating it yields CASSQSGVTGAFF.

About this clonotype itself: One end of the junction fails to match germline, which may point to a read error. This rearrangement joins TRBV6-2 or TRBV6-3 to TRBJ2-1, with 11 positions matching TRBD2. This CDR3 spans 14 amino acids. CDR1 is MNHEY and CDR2 is SVGEGT in the germline V gene. CDR3 coding DNA: TGTGCCAGCGTGGGACTAGCGGTCTACAATGGGCAGTTCTTC. Translating gives CASVGLAVYNGQFF.